This T cell receptor (beta chain) was observed in a study of early T cells in non-severe SARS-CoV-2 infection. Study context: From unsorted whole blood, bulk RNA was sequenced, and the chains remained unpaired.

CDR1 and CDR2 (germline): KGHSH, LQKENI. Trimming took 8 bases from V and 6 from J; bases not matched to a gene: 7. CDR3 size: 12 residues. This clonotype was seen repeatedly, ten times or more. A single record per CDR3 protein comes from TCRdb applying MiXCR to the 5' RACE reads. The top ten hold under 10% of the sample, which has roughly 86,000 distinct CDR3 sequences, roughly 6% seen once. The J gene is TRBJ2-7, the V gene TRBV18; 7 bases align to TRBD1. The TCR was taken from an adult who was a healthcare worker with PCR-confirmed SARS-CoV-2 infection or an uninfected control (not recorded which). The sequenced material came from whole blood. Here the CDR3 reads CASDTGAGEQYF. Here the CDR3 DNA reads TGTGCCAGCGACACAGGGGCGGGCGAGCAGTACTTC.